What follows is one T cell receptor beta chain and its context. Source study methods: Estimated nucleated cell counts came from reference gene primer amplification. Data came from immunoSEQ multiplex PCR; TCRdb stores just in-frame clones and leaves some out. Clonal size and the V and J genes are those of that table, whereas D and trimming came from the DNA. The sample lists approximately 81,000 clones, about 89% seen once, with around 12% in the top ten. This record comes from a study of blood T cell repertoires in COVID-19. Trimming pared 7 bases from V and 1 base from J, leaving 13 bases between. This CDR3 contains 14 residues. In germline, CDR1 is SNHLY, CDR2 FYNNEI.

This TCR derives from a man in his sixties or seventies with active or convalescent COVID-19. The rearrangement uses TRBV2 and TRBJ1-1; D might be TRBD1 (6 bases). The sample taken for sequencing was peripheral blood. CDR3 nucleotide sequence: TGTGCCAGCAAACAGGGAGCTCCGAACACTGAAGCTTTCTTT. Amino acids: CASKQGAPNTEAFF.